This entry lists 14 T cell receptor beta chains sequenced from one sample in a study of cytomegalovirus exposure and HLA in healthy donors. PCR amplification relied on 60 Vbeta primers (plus 13 Jbeta primers). Assay used: immunoSEQ multiplex PCR; TCRdb lists only in-frame clones, some missing. This table holds 100,000 to 150,000 clones, just over 70% found once. The material sequenced was PBMCs. The receptors originated from a woman aged 55-69 years in good health and CMV-seropositive.

V is TRBV7-2 and J is TRBJ2-3; TRBD2 matches at 7 bases. The CDR3 covers 15 residues. The germline CDR1 and CDR2 sequences are SGHTA and FQGNSA. V dropped 5 bases and J dropped 1; count of bases not matched to a gene: 6. The CDR3 DNA reads as TGTGCCAGCAGCCGCGTTGGGAGGGGCACAGATACGCAGTATTTT. Amino acid sequence: CASSRVGRGTDTQYF.

The chain uses TRBV10-3 and TRBJ2-3; 9 bases agree with TRBD2. The CDR3 has 15 residues. J lost 4 bases, V lost 4 bases, and 6 bases had no gene match. Germline V gene data show CDR1 as ENHRY and CDR2 as SYGVKD. CDR3 region: CAISAKRGAADTQYF. Written as DNA, the CDR3 is TGTGCCATCAGTGCTAAGCGGGGGGCGGCAGATACGCAGTATTTT.

This clone was detected only a few times. The J gene is TRBJ1-5, the V gene TRBV5-1, with TRBD1 identical over 7 bases. The V and J ends lost 4 bases and 3 bases, in that order; junction bases with no gene match: 4. The CDR3 is 14 residues long. Germline V gene lookup returns CDR1 SGHRS and CDR2 YFSETQ. This CDR3 is CASSTGTANQPQHF. DNA for the CDR3: TGCGCCAGCAGCACCGGGACAGCCAATCAGCCCCAGCATTTT.

This clone was picked up a small number of times. The chain joins TRBV5-5 to TRBJ1-2; D is uncertain. Germline CDR1 and CDR2: SGHKS and YYEKEE (reference sequence). CDR3 length equals 12 residues. V dropped 1 base and J dropped 4 bases, with 5 bases sitting between them. DNA of the CDR3: TGTGCCAGCAGCTTGTATAGCTATGGCTACACCTTC. Translating it yields CASSLYSYGYTF.

This clone showed up just a few times. This rearrangement joins TRBV7-9 to TRBJ1-1; D not certain. Germline CDR1 reads SEHNR; CDR2 reads FQNEAQ (reference sequence). With 0 bases removed from V and 0 bases from J, the gap between germline ends came to 11 bases. This CDR3 is built from 16 residues. The CDR3 nucleotides are TGTGCCAGCAGCTTAGCCTATGGGCGAATGAACACTGAAGCTTTCTTT. Protein sequence: CASSLAYGRMNTEAFF.

Only one count was recorded for this clone. The chain couples TRBV7-9 to TRBJ2-7; tentative D call: TRBD1 (6 bases). V gave up 4 bases and J gave up 3 bases, with 16 bases separating them. This CDR3 spans 15 amino acids. In germline, CDR1 is SEHNR, CDR2 FQNEAQ (reference sequence). The CDR3 DNA sequence: TGTGCCAGCAGCTCTATACACCGGACAGTCTACGAGCAGTACTTC. Translated, it gives CASSSIHRTVYEQYF. The whole variable domain, remainder taken from reference TRBV7-9 and TRBJ2-7, is DTGVSQNPRHKITKRGQNVTFRCDPISEHNRLYWYRQTLGQGPEFLTYFQNEAQLEKSRLLSDRFSAERPKGSFSTLEIQRTEQGDSAMYLCASSSIHRTVYEQYFGPGTRLTVT.

The gene calls are TRBV18 and TRBJ2-1; TRBD1 aligns across 10 bases. The CDR3 has 13 amino acids. CDR1 is KGHSH and CDR2 is LQKENI in the germline V gene. V dropped 4 bases and J dropped 9; count of bases not matched to a gene: 3. CDR3 in amino acids: CASSLRTGGEQFF. The CDR3 nucleotides are TGTGCCAGCTCACTACGGACAGGGGGTGAGCAGTTCTTC.

The CDR3 sequence: CASSETGYGETQYF. Here the CDR3 DNA reads TGTGCCAGCAGTGAAACAGGGTATGGGGAGACCCAGTACTTC. The rearrangement joins TRBV6-1 to TRBJ2-5; D may be TRBD1 (6 bases). Germline assignment: CDR1 MNHNS and CDR2 SASEGT. This CDR3 has 14 residues. The ends were cut back, 2 bases at V and 5 bases at J, with 12 bases in the middle.

This clone occurred a few times. The rearrangement joins TRBV13 to TRBJ2-5; D is perhaps TRBD2 (6 bases). The J call is doubtful: the DNA matches TRBJ2-7 better. Germline V CDR1 and CDR2: PRHDT, FYEKMQ (reference sequence). The CDR3 covers 16 residues. In DNA form, the CDR3 reads TGTGCCAGCAGCCGGAGGAGGAGGGAGCAGGACTACGAGCAGTACTTC. As protein: CASSRRRREQDYEQYF.

V gene TRBV19 combines with J gene TRBJ2-1; D uncertain. V gave up 1 base and J gave up 5 bases, with 9 bases separating them. CDR1 and CDR2 from the germline V gene are LNHDA and SQIVND (reference sequence). CDR3 size: 14 residues. The CDR3 is CASSIGYADNEQFF. For the CDR3, the DNA is TGTGCCAGTAGTATAGGATACGCGGACAATGAGCAGTTCTTC.

The chain employs TRBV9 and TRBJ2-5, with D tentatively TRBD1 (5 bases). Germline V CDR1 and CDR2: SGDLS, YYNGEE. Trimming pared 6 bases from V and 3 bases from J, leaving 15 bases between. The CDR3 spans 14 residues. The CDR3 nucleotides are TGTGCCAGCAACTCTCAAGGGGCGAAAGAGACCCAGTACTTC. Residues: CASNSQGAKETQYF.

The chain employs TRBV5-6 and TRBJ1-3; 8 bases match TRBD1. The CDR3 runs 17 residues. Germline V gene data show CDR1 as SGHDT and CDR2 as YYEEEE. V trimming: 4 bases; J trimming: 1 base; junction bases outside the gene matches: 10. This CDR3 reads CASSTPTDRASGNTIYF. The CDR3 DNA is TGTGCCAGCAGCACCCCCACGGACAGGGCGTCTGGAAACACCATATATTTT.

For this clone: The identical CDR3 is also encoded by other nucleotide sequences in the sample. V and J are TRBV9 and TRBJ2-6; tentatively, D is TRBD1 (6 bases). Germline lookup yields CDR1 SGDLS and CDR2 YYNGEE. The CDR3 is 17 amino acids. The V end lost 1 base, the J end lost 4 bases, and 15 bases lay between the germline ends. CDR3 protein: CASSVLGASSGANVLTF. The DNA of the CDR3 is TGTGCCAGCAGCGTACTGGGGGCGAGTTCGGGGGCCAACGTCCTGACTTTC.

The J gene is TRBJ1-1, the V gene TRBV2, with 7 positions matching TRBD1. This CDR3 comprises 13 residues. Losses at the gene ends were 4 bases for V and 1 base for J; bases not matched to a gene: 0. Germline lookup yields CDR1 SNHLY and CDR2 FYNNEI. The CDR3 sequence: CASSGDRNTEAFF. CDR3 in DNA: TGTGCCAGCAGTGGGGACAGGAACACTGAAGCTTTCTTT.